Each of the 28 T cell receptor beta chains below was sequenced from the same sample in a study of cytomegalovirus exposure and HLA in healthy donors. Primers for the PCR totalled 60 Vbeta and 13 Jbeta. Produced via immunoSEQ multiplex PCR; TCRdb's table is partial and in-frame only. The table shows about 140,000 clones, with roughly 83% occurring only once. Sequencing was carried out using PBMCs. These receptors came from a man between 35 and 55 years old in good health and CMV-seropositive.

Details on this clone: A junction boundary mismatches the germline segment, possibly from a read error. J is TRBJ2-7 and V is TRBV7-9; TRBD2 agrees at 7 bases. The CDR3 has 13 residues. Per germline, CDR1 SEHNR and CDR2 FQNEAQ (reference sequence). CDR3 nucleotides: TGTTCCAGCAGCCCTCCGGGGGGCTACGAGCAGTACTTC. The encoded protein is CSSSPPGGYEQYF. The entire variable domain, with the rest obtained from reference TRBV7-9 and TRBJ2-7, is as follows: DTGVSQNPRHKITKRGQNVTFRCDPISEHNRLYWYRQTLGQGPEFLTYFQNEAQLEKSRLLSDRFSAERPKGSFSTLEIQRTEQGDSAMYLCSSSPPGGYEQYFGPGTRLTVT.

The rearrangement joins TRBV5-1 to TRBJ1-1, with 8 bases identical to TRBD1. Germline CDR1 is SGHRS and CDR2 is YFSETQ. The CDR3 runs 15 residues. J gave up 0 bases and V 4 bases, and 5 bases lay outside the gene matches. CDR3 DNA sequence: TGCGCCAGCAGCCCCTACAGGGGGATGAACACTGAAGCTTTCTTT. Translated: CASSPYRGMNTEAFF. The full variable domain, rest sourced from reference TRBV5-1 and TRBJ1-1, is KAGVTQTPRYLIKTRGQQVTLSCSPISGHRSVSWYQQTPGQGLQFLFEYFSETQRNKGNFPGRFSGRQFSNSRSEMNVSTLELGDSALYLCASSPYRGMNTEAFFGQGTRLTVV.

The chain recombines TRBV4-1 with TRBJ1-5; D perhaps matches TRBD1 (5 bases). Looked up from germline, CDR1 is MGHRA and CDR2 is YSYEKL. This CDR3 has 18 amino acids. V was trimmed by 0 bases and J by 4 bases, leaving 19 bases between them. For the CDR3, the DNA is TGCGCCAGCAGCCAAGATGGGGGAGCCGGGGGAGGGAATCAGCCCCAGCATTTT. Encoded protein: CASSQDGGAGGGNQPQHF.

This chain links TRBV5-6 with TRBJ2-7, with TRBD1 identical over 8 bases. Germline trimming cut 4 bases from V and 4 bases from J; bases unmatched to any gene: 13. The CDR3 spans 16 residues. Germline lookup yields CDR1 SGHDT and CDR2 YYEEEE. The CDR3 sequence: CASSLQATGGIYEQYF. For the CDR3, the DNA is TGTGCCAGCAGCCTCCAGGCTACAGGGGGTATTTACGAGCAGTACTTC.

V and J are TRBV25-1 and TRBJ2-1, with D perhaps TRBD2 (5 bases). Trimming removed 11 bases at V and 4 bases at J, with 12 bases between. The CDR3 loop spans 12 amino acids. The germline V gene has CDR1 MGHDK and CDR2 SYGVNS. CDR3 in DNA: TGTGCCGCGGGTGCCGGATACAATGAGCAGTTCTTC. Translating gives CAAGAGYNEQFF.

This chain links TRBV6-4 with TRBJ2-2, with D possibly matching TRBD1 (5 bases). Trimming took 4 bases from V and 0 from J, leaving 6 bases between them. CDR1 and CDR2 (germline): MRHNA, SNTAGT. CDR3 length: 14 residues. The CDR3 loop is CASSGGANTGELFF. The CDR3, as DNA: TGTGCCAGCAGTGGGGGCGCGAACACCGGGGAGCTGTTTTTT.

The sample holds a few counts of this clone. The chain recombines TRBV30 with TRBJ2-5, with 9 bases fitting TRBD2. This CDR3 comprises 13 residues. With V trimmed by 3 bases and J by 7 bases, 6 bases remained unmatched. Looked up from germline, CDR1 is GTSNPN and CDR2 is SVGIG (reference sequence). CDR3 sequence reads: CAWRTSGRGTQYF. CDR3 bases: TGTGCCTGGAGAACTAGCGGGCGAGGGACCCAGTACTTC.

The V and J genes are TRBV14 and TRBJ2-1, with 14 bases fitting TRBD2. This CDR3 spans 16 amino acids. Per germline, CDR1 SGHDN and CDR2 FVKESK. V was clipped by 2 bases and J by 7 bases; unmatched bases: 4. The CDR3 sequence is CASSQLWTSGRNEQFF. As DNA, the CDR3 is TGTGCCAGCAGCCAATTGTGGACTAGCGGGAGGAATGAGCAGTTCTTC.

This clone was detected only a few times. The chain is built from TRBV5-6 and TRBJ2-3; TRBD1 matches at 9 bases. This CDR3 comprises 16 residues. Germline V CDR1 and CDR2: SGHDT, YYEEEE. V trimming: 2 bases; J trimming: 0 bases; junction bases outside the gene matches: 4. CDR3 region: CASSFNRGRSTDTQYF. The CDR3 DNA follows: TGTGCCAGCAGCTTTAACAGGGGGCGAAGCACAGATACGCAGTATTTT. Variable domain in full (rest from reference TRBV5-6 and TRBJ2-3): DAGVTQSPTHLIKTRGQQVTLRCSPKSGHDTVSWYQQALGQGPQFIFQYYEEEERQRGNFPDRFSGHQFPNYSSELNVNALLLGDSALYLCASSFNRGRSTDTQYFGPGTRLTVL.

The V gene is TRBV25-1, the J gene TRBJ1-2; D gene uncertain. CDR3 length: 13 residues. The V gene's germline CDR1 is MGHDK and CDR2 SYGVNS. The V gene lost 3 bases and the J gene lost 6 bases, with 11 bases spanning the gap. CDR3 DNA sequence: TGTGCCAGCAGTGAGATGTTAGCCAATGGCTACACCTTC. This codes for CASSEMLANGYTF.

V is TRBV7-8 and J is TRBJ1-5, with 7 bases that match TRBD1. Trimming removed 5 bases from V and 2 bases from J; junction bases left unmatched: 21. This CDR3 contains 20 residues. From germline, CDR1 is SGHVS and CDR2 FQNEAQ. The chain's CDR3 is CASSRYLRQGWKLGNQPQHF. DNA of the CDR3: TGTGCCAGCAGCCGCTATCTCCGACAGGGATGGAAGTTGGGCAATCAGCCCCAGCATTTT. The complete variable domain, with remaining parts taken from reference TRBV7-8 and TRBJ1-5, reads GAGVSQSPRYKVAKRGQDVALRCDPISGHVSLFWYQQALGQGPEFLTYFQNEAQLDKSGLPSDRFFAERPEGSVSTLKIQRTQQEDSAVYLCASSRYLRQGWKLGNQPQHFGDGTRLSIL.

The rearrangement links TRBV7-9 to TRBJ2-3, with 7 positions matching TRBD1. Germline V gene sequence: CDR1 SEHNR, CDR2 FQNEAQ (reference sequence). The CDR3 is made up of 14 amino acids. Trimming took 3 bases from V and 3 from J; bases not matched to a gene: 3. CDR3 nucleotide sequence: TGTGCCAGCAGCTTTCGACAGGGAACAGATACGCAGTATTTT. It is translated as CASSFRQGTDTQYF. Based on the CDR3 plus reference TRBV7-9 and TRBJ2-3, the full variable domain is DTGVSQNPRHKITKRGQNVTFRCDPISEHNRLYWYRQTLGQGPEFLTYFQNEAQLEKSRLLSDRFSAERPKGSFSTLEIQRTEQGDSAMYLCASSFRQGTDTQYFGPGTRLTVL.

The CDR3 here is CASSPRSQASTGYTF. The CDR3 bases are TGTGCCAGCTCACCAAGATCACAGGCCTCGACCGGCTACACCTTC. The J gene is TRBJ1-2, the V gene TRBV18, with a tentative D call TRBD1 (5 bases). Per germline, CDR1 KGHSH and CDR2 LQKENI. The CDR3 length is 15 residues. V lost 2 bases and J lost 8, with 18 bases in between.

V and J are TRBV9 and TRBJ2-3; D is perhaps TRBD1 (7 bases). The V gene lost 4 bases and the J gene lost 0 bases, with 15 bases spanning the gap. Germline CDR1 and CDR2: SGDLS and YYNGEE. The CDR3 consists of 16 residues. For the CDR3, the DNA is TGTGCCAGCAGCCCCCGGGGGACAGTAAGCACAGATACGCAGTATTTT. Protein product: CASSPRGTVSTDTQYF.

The V gene is TRBV6-1, the J gene TRBJ2-1, with TRBD2 identical over 12 bases. The CDR3 runs to 13 residues. V lost 6 bases and J lost 7; bases outside the gene matches: 1. Germline loops: CDR1 MNHNS, CDR2 SASEGT. CDR3 DNA sequence: TGTGCCAGCAGACTAGCGGGAGGTAATGAGCAGTTCTTC. Protein sequence: CASRLAGGNEQFF.

The chain carries TRBV5-1 and TRBJ1-4; TRBD1 matches at 9 bases. J was trimmed by 3 bases and V by 4 bases; bases with no gene match: 4. Germline V gene lookup returns CDR1 SGHRS and CDR2 YFSETQ. The CDR3 sequence is 15 residues long. The CDR3 DNA sequence: TGCGCCAGCAGCGCGACAGGGGGTTCTAATGAAAAACTGTTTTTT. Encoded protein: CASSATGGSNEKLFF.

V is TRBV6-5 and J is TRBJ2-1, with TRBD2 matching 9 bases. With V trimmed by 6 bases and J by 4 bases, 7 bases remained unmatched. This CDR3 has 15 residues. Looked up from germline, CDR1 is MNHEY and CDR2 is SVGAGI. This chain's CDR3 is CASSLAGGLYNEQFF. CDR3 sequence (DNA): TGTGCCAGCAGCTTGGCGGGGGGGTTATACAATGAGCAGTTCTTC.

V usage is TRBV4-1 and J usage is TRBJ1-2; D may be TRBD1 (5 bases). Trimming removed 4 bases at V and 6 bases at J, with 6 bases between. From germline, CDR1 is MGHRA and CDR2 YSYEKL. The length of the CDR3 is 11 residues. The CDR3 sequence is CASSPGDGYTF. CDR3 nucleotides: TGCGCCAGCAGCCCGGGGGATGGCTACACCTTC.

The chain carries TRBV7-9 and TRBJ1-1; no firm D call. The germline V gene has CDR1 SEHNR and CDR2 FQNEAQ (reference sequence). V shed 5 bases and J shed 10 bases, with 14 bases lying between them. This CDR3 is built from 12 residues. Here the CDR3 reads CASSLINLRAFF. The CDR3, as DNA: TGTGCCAGCAGCCTAATAAACCTGAGAGCTTTCTTT.

The chain has TRBV4-1 and TRBJ2-1; weak D call: TRBD2 (5 bases). With 0 bases removed from V and 8 bases from J, the gap between germline ends came to 11 bases. This CDR3 comprises 14 residues. The germline V gene encodes CDR1 MGHRA and CDR2 YSYEKL. In DNA, the CDR3 is TGCGCCAGCAGCCAAGATCGCTCGCGGGATGAGCAGTTCTTC. This gives the protein CASSQDRSRDEQFF.

The chain uses TRBV11-2 and TRBJ1-4, with D perhaps TRBD1 (5 bases). V lost 5 bases, J lost 4 bases, and 14 bases lay in between. In germline, CDR1 is SGHAT, CDR2 FQNNGV. This CDR3 is built from 15 residues. The DNA of the CDR3 is TGTGCCAGCAGCCTATCAGGGAATAGTAATGAAAAACTGTTTTTT. Residues: CASSLSGNSNEKLFF.

This clone was counted once. This chain connects TRBV7-9 to TRBJ2-7, with D maybe TRBD1 (6 bases). The V and J ends lost 11 bases and 4 bases respectively, with 15 bases between them. Germline CDR1 is SEHNR and CDR2 is FQNEAQ (reference sequence). The CDR3 has 12 residues. CDR3 protein: CAGQGLKYEQYF. CDR3 nucleotide sequence: TGTGCCGGTCAGGGGTTAAAGTACGAGCAGTACTTC. Complete variable domain (other parts from reference TRBV7-9 and TRBJ2-7): DTGVSQNPRHKITKRGQNVTFRCDPISEHNRLYWYRQTLGQGPEFLTYFQNEAQLEKSRLLSDRFSAERPKGSFSTLEIQRTEQGDSAMYLCAGQGLKYEQYFGPGTRLTVT.

This chain connects TRBV2 to TRBJ2-7; TRBD2 aligns across 9 bases. Germline CDR1 is SNHLY and CDR2 is FYNNEI. The length of the CDR3 is 15 residues. V gave up 7 bases and J gave up 2 bases; unmatched junction bases: 9. CDR3 nucleotides: TGTGCCAGCAAGTTTAGCCTAGCGGGAACCTACGAGCAGTACTTC. Its protein is CASKFSLAGTYEQYF.

The chain couples TRBV19 to TRBJ1-6, with 8 bases that match TRBD1. The V gene's germline CDR1 is LNHDA and CDR2 SQIVND (reference sequence). With V trimmed by 1 base and J by 9 bases, 5 bases remained unmatched. The CDR3 length is 15 residues. DNA of the CDR3: TGTGCCAGTAGTATAGGAGGACAGGGAAGTTCACCCCTCCACTTT. It translates to CASSIGGQGSSPLHF.

The rearrangement uses TRBV9 and TRBJ2-7; the match to TRBD2 covers 12 bases. V lost 4 bases, J lost 7 bases, and 9 bases stayed unmatched. CDR3 size: 15 residues. The V gene's germline CDR1 is SGDLS and CDR2 YYNGEE. CDR3 coding DNA: TGTGCCAGCAGCCCACGGACTAGCGGGGTGGGTGAGCAGTACTTC. Translated: CASSPRTSGVGEQYF.

This chain links TRBV13 with TRBJ2-7, with D perhaps matching TRBD2 (6 bases). This CDR3 is built from 13 residues. V lost 5 bases and J 5 bases, leaving 13 bases between the germline ends. In germline, CDR1 is PRHDT, CDR2 FYEKMQ (reference sequence). This chain's CDR3 is CASSRRLDHEQYF. CDR3 DNA sequence: TGTGCCAGCAGCCGACGACTAGACCACGAGCAGTACTTC. The full variable domain, with the rest looked up from reference TRBV13 and TRBJ2-7, is AAGVIQSPRHLIKEKRETATLKCYPIPRHDTVYWYQQGPGQDPQFLISFYEKMQSDKGSIPDRFSAQQFSDYHSELNMSSLELGDSALYFCASSRRLDHEQYFGPGTRLTVT.

The V and J genes are TRBV6-5 and TRBJ2-3; 12 bases align to TRBD1. The V and J ends lost 6 bases and 5 bases, in that order; junction bases with no gene match: 6. The CDR3 sequence is 15 residues long. The germline V gene encodes CDR1 MNHEY and CDR2 SVGAGI. CDR3: CASRGDRGHGDTQYF. In DNA form, the CDR3 reads TGTGCCAGCAGAGGGGACAGGGGGCATGGAGATACGCAGTATTTT.

The chain uses TRBV10-2 and TRBJ1-2; a weak D match, TRBD1 (6 bases). Per the germline V gene, CDR1 is WSHSY and CDR2 is SAAADI. V was pared by 2 bases and J by 7 bases, with 14 bases between. The length of the CDR3 is 14 residues. The CDR3 loop is CASSEGRGLGGYTF. The CDR3 DNA follows: TGCGCCAGCAGTGAGGGCAGGGGCCTGGGTGGCTACACCTTC.